This record covers a single TCR beta chain. This CDR3 has 17 amino acids. Germline trimming cut 4 bases from V and 0 bases from J; bases unmatched to any gene: 8. Germline CDR1 reads SGHTA; CDR2 reads FQGTGA. How the authors handled the data: The assay estimated nucleated cells by amplifying reference gene primers. Profiled with immunoSEQ multiplex PCR; TCRdb holds only in-frame clones, not every one. Clone size and V and J calls were adopted from that table, with D and trimming inferred from the DNA. In the table there are some 100,000 clones, 70% to 80% of which are singletons. The data were obtained in a study of blood T cell repertoires in COVID-19. Study as a whole: Acute and convalescent COVID-19 specimens originated in the United States, Italy and Spain. From T cells, B-cell-depleted T cells, or PBMCs came the material, which was cDNA or gDNA.

Sequenced sample: peripheral blood. The chain joins TRBV7-3 to TRBJ2-2; the match to TRBD1 covers 7 bases. This TCR was sampled from a man in his 70s with acute or convalescent COVID-19. CDR3 in DNA: TGTGCCAGCAGCTCCGTCTCTGGGACAGCGAACACCGGGGAGCTGTTTTTT. It is translated as CASSSVSGTANTGELFF.